What follows are 29 T cell receptor beta chains derived from one specimen sequenced in a study of T cell repertoires in cytomegalovirus infection. TCRdb reprocessed the reads with MiXCR, giving one entry per CDR3 protein. The sample has roughly 90,000 distinct CDR3 sequences, under 30% seen once. No antigen has been identified for these receptors. Sequenced material: CD8+ T cells from cultured PBMCs, taken from culture after CMV antigen stimulation. These receptors came from a human donor in good health (CMV status not recorded). Some clones in this sample may be carry-over from other donors' samples.

This clonotype came up many times. The chain has TRBV6-6 and TRBJ1-3; D gene uncertain. V lost 7 bases to trimming and J lost 2 bases, with 9 bases between them. This CDR3 is 13 amino acids long. CDR1 MNHNY and CDR2 SVGAGI come from the germline V gene (reference sequence). The CDR3 is CASTRTPGNTIYF. The CDR3 DNA is TGTGCCAGCACCCGGACGCCTGGAAACACCATATATTTT.

This chain joins TRBV19 and TRBJ2-7, with D possibly matching TRBD2 (6 bases). Germline values: CDR1 LNHDA, CDR2 SQIVND (reference sequence). The CDR3 is made up of 15 amino acids. V was cut by 6 bases and J by 0 bases, with 15 bases left in between. The CDR3 DNA reads as TGTGCCAGTAGCACGGGACGGGGGAGCTCCTACGAGCAGTACTTC. Protein: CASSTGRGSSYEQYF. Using reference TRBV19 and TRBJ2-7 for the parts outside the CDR3, the full variable domain is DGGITQSPKYLFRKEGQNVTLSCEQNLNHDAMYWYRQDPGQGLRLIYYSQIVNDFQKGDIAEGYSVSREKKESFPLTVTSAQKNPTAFYLCASSTGRGSSYEQYFGPGTRLTVT.

This clonotype was counted between two and nine times. The gene calls are TRBV12-3 or TRBV12-4 and TRBJ2-7; D is ambiguous. Trimming stripped 3 bases from V and 4 bases from J, with 13 bases between. The CDR3 is made up of 14 amino acids. The CDR3 DNA reads as TGTGCCAGCAGTTTTGGCCCAGATAGTTACGAGCAGTACTTC. Its protein is CASSFGPDSYEQYF.

The CDR3 spells CASSRRPSQETQYF. The CDR3 nucleotides are TGTGCCAGCAGCCGGAGACCCTCCCAAGAGACCCAGTACTTC. The chain joins TRBV11-2 to TRBJ2-5; unclear D gene. V was pared by 5 bases and J by 1 base, with 11 bases between. Germline V CDR1 and CDR2: SGHAT, FQNNGV. This CDR3 region has 14 residues.

This rearrangement joins TRBV6-1 to TRBJ2-3; 9 bases are shared with TRBD2. V was pared by 6 bases and J by 2 bases, with 6 bases of the junction left unmatched. The CDR3 spans 15 residues. Germline assignment: CDR1 MNHNS and CDR2 SASEGT. CDR3 sequence reads: CASRQAGGFTDTQYF. In nucleotides, the CDR3 is TGTGCCAGCAGGCAAGCGGGGGGATTCACAGATACGCAGTATTTT.

This rearrangement joins TRBV5-1 to TRBJ2-3; TRBD2 matches 7 bases. Germline V CDR1 and CDR2: SGHRS, YFSETQ. V shed 4 bases and J 1 base; nucleotides not matched to a gene: 9. The CDR3 is 16 amino acids. In DNA, the CDR3 is TGCGCCAGCAGCCCGAACCGGCTAGCGGGCACAGATACGCAGTATTTT. Protein: CASSPNRLAGTDTQYF.

This clonotype was counted between two and nine times. The chain combines TRBV28 with TRBJ2-5, with TRBD2 matching 10 bases. This CDR3 has 16 residues. J gave up 5 bases and V 3 bases, and 9 bases lay outside the gene matches. Looked up from germline, CDR1 is MDHEN and CDR2 is SYDVKM. The CDR3 sequence: CASSFSGTSVGETQYF. CDR3 in DNA: TGTGCCAGCAGTTTCTCCGGGACTAGCGTTGGGGAGACCCAGTACTTC.

The rearrangement joins TRBV6-6 to TRBJ1-1, with D unresolved. The CDR3 consists of 12 residues. Germline V gene sequence: CDR1 MNHNY, CDR2 SVGAGI (reference sequence). The V end lost 5 bases, the J end lost 5 bases, and 9 bases lay between the germline ends. CDR3 coding DNA: TGTGCCAGCAGTACACCGGTGACTGAAGCTTTCTTT. Translation: CASSTPVTEAFF.

The sample holds a few counts of this clonotype. This chain uses TRBV30 with TRBJ2-3; D uncertain. The CDR3 runs 14 residues. Germline loops: CDR1 GTSNPN, CDR2 SVGIG (reference sequence). The V end was cut by 3 bases, the J end by 1 base, with 11 bases between. This CDR3 is CAWRVGVGTDTQYF. CDR3 nucleotide sequence: TGTGCCTGGAGGGTGGGCGTGGGCACAGATACGCAGTATTTT.

This clonotype was detected a few times. The chain carries TRBV19 and TRBJ2-1, with a possible D match to TRBD1 (6 bases). V shed 5 bases and J shed 0 bases, with 17 bases lying between them. This CDR3 has 17 residues. Per germline, CDR1 LNHDA and CDR2 SQIVND (reference sequence). Written as DNA, the CDR3 is TGTGCCAGTAGTCTCCGGACAGACCACAGCTCCTACAATGAGCAGTTCTTC. Encoded protein: CASSLRTDHSSYNEQFF.

This clonotype was counted ten times or more. The chain links TRBV7-9 to TRBJ2-7, with TRBD2 as a possible D gene (5 bases). Germline CDR1 reads SEHNR; CDR2 reads FQNEAQ (reference sequence). This CDR3 spans 13 amino acids. V lost 3 bases to trimming and J lost 2 bases, with 8 bases between them. Here the CDR3 reads CASSFEGPYEQYF. CDR3 DNA sequence: TGTGCCAGCAGCTTCGAGGGCCCCTACGAGCAGTACTTC.

This clonotype was seen at least ten times. The CDR3 nucleotides are TGTGCCAGCAGCTTAGGTCTAGCGGTGGGCGACAATGAGCAGTTCTTC. It specifies CASSLGLAVGDNEQFF. The chain employs TRBV7-2 and TRBJ2-1, with 7 nucleotides matching TRBD2. There are 16 residues in the CDR3. The junction had 8 bases not matched to a gene; V was cut back by 1 base and J by 5 bases. CDR1 SGHTA and CDR2 FQGNSA come from the germline V gene.

The chain uses TRBV19 and TRBJ2-4; 8 bases are a match to TRBD2. Germline trimming cut 1 base from V and 8 bases from J; bases unmatched to any gene: 7. The length of the CDR3 is 15 residues. Germline V gene data show CDR1 as LNHDA and CDR2 as SQIVND (reference sequence). The CDR3 loop reads CASSIVGLASDIQYF. The CDR3 DNA reads as TGTGCCAGTAGTATAGTTGGACTAGCCTCGGACATTCAGTACTTC.

V gene TRBV5-1 combines with J gene TRBJ1-1; D gene ambiguous. The germline V and J ends were trimmed by 2 bases and 0 bases, with 11 bases remaining between them. The CDR3 length is 15 residues. Looked up from germline, CDR1 is SGHRS and CDR2 is YFSETQ. CDR3 in DNA: TGCGCCAGCAGCTTCCCCGACACCATGAACACTGAAGCTTTCTTT. As protein: CASSFPDTMNTEAFF.

The sample holds many counts of this clonotype. The V call is TRBV14, the J call TRBJ2-1; possibly TRBD2 for D (6 bases). This CDR3 spans 16 amino acids. Germline V gene data show CDR1 as SGHDN and CDR2 as FVKESK. Trimming left V 0 bases short and J 2 bases short, with 11 bases between. In DNA form, the CDR3 reads TGTGCCAGCAGCCAAGAACAGGACTACCCCTACAATGAGCAGTTCTTC. This codes for CASSQEQDYPYNEQFF. Full variable domain (missing parts from reference TRBV14 and TRBJ2-1): EAGVTQFPSHSVIEKGQTVTLRCDPISGHDNLYWYRRVMGKEIKFLLHFVKESKQDESGMPNNRFLAERTGGTYSTLKVQPAELEDSGVYFCASSQEQDYPYNEQFFGPGTRLTVL.

This chain uses TRBV5-1 with TRBJ2-1; TRBD1 matches 8 bases. With V trimmed by 3 bases and J by 3 bases, 2 bases remained unmatched. The CDR3 contains 14 residues. Germline V gene sequence: CDR1 SGHRS, CDR2 YFSETQ. CDR3 sequence reads: CASSYTGGYNEQFF. The CDR3 DNA reads as TGCGCCAGCAGCTATACAGGGGGCTACAATGAGCAGTTCTTC.

Only a few counts were recorded for this clonotype. The V gene is TRBV6-6, the J gene TRBJ1-2; 8 bases align to TRBD1. Germline V gene lookup returns CDR1 MNHNY and CDR2 SVGAGI (reference sequence). This CDR3 comprises 17 residues. With 0 bases clipped from V and 0 bases from J, the junction kept 6 bases outside the gene matches. Written as DNA, the CDR3 is TGTGCCAGCAGTTACTCGGGGCAGGGGGCAGCTAACTATGGCTACACCTTC. Translating it yields CASSYSGQGAANYGYTF.

This clonotype appeared a few times. The V gene is TRBV5-1, the J gene TRBJ2-5; TRBD2 aligns across 11 bases. With V trimmed by 4 bases and J by 9 bases, 11 bases remained unmatched. This CDR3 contains 15 residues. Per germline, CDR1 SGHRS and CDR2 YFSETQ. CDR3 region: CASSLGTSGPEAQYF. Here the CDR3 DNA reads TGCGCCAGCAGCCTCGGGACTAGCGGACCAGAAGCCCAGTACTTC. The whole variable domain, remainder taken from reference TRBV5-1 and TRBJ2-5, is KAGVTQTPRYLIKTRGQQVTLSCSPISGHRSVSWYQQTPGQGLQFLFEYFSETQRNKGNFPGRFSGRQFSNSRSEMNVSTLELGDSALYLCASSLGTSGPEAQYFGPGTRLLVL.

This clonotype was picked up a small number of times. This chain links TRBV6-1 with TRBJ2-2; 7 bases agree with TRBD2. The CDR3 runs to 14 residues. Germline lookup yields CDR1 MNHNS and CDR2 SASEGT. J was trimmed by 0 bases and V by 7 bases; bases with no gene match: 2. CDR3 protein: CASTGLTNTGELFF. CDR3 nucleotides: TGTGCCAGCACGGGACTAACGAACACCGGGGAGCTGTTTTTT.

The chain couples TRBV6-2 or TRBV6-3 to TRBJ1-1, with D unclear. The CDR3 is made up of 19 amino acids. Germline V gene lookup returns CDR1 MNHEY and CDR2 SVGEGT. Trimming pared 7 bases from V and 5 bases from J, leaving 32 bases between. The CDR3 coding sequence is TGTGCCAGCAACTCCGGGCCCACCTCACGGCCTAGGGCGAGAACTGAAGCTTTCTTT. This translates into CASNSGPTSRPRARTEAFF.

V usage is TRBV11-3 and J usage is TRBJ1-1; 7 nucleotides line up with TRBD1. Germline V CDR1 and CDR2: SGHNT, YENEEA. The CDR3 sequence is 15 residues long. V trimming: 5 bases; J trimming: 0 bases; junction bases outside the gene matches: 6. The CDR3 sequence is CASSPNRGLNTEAFF. CDR3 DNA: TGTGCCAGCAGCCCAAACAGGGGTCTGAACACTGAAGCTTTCTTT.

This clonotype appeared a few times. This chain links TRBV27 with TRBJ2-7, with D perhaps TRBD1 (6 bases). V shed 5 bases and J shed 4 bases, with 12 bases lying between them. In germline, CDR1 is MNHEY, CDR2 SMNVEV (reference sequence). The CDR3 consists of 13 residues. The CDR3 sequence is CASSPFTGYEQYF. CDR3 in DNA: TGTGCCAGCAGTCCCTTCACAGGGTACGAGCAGTACTTC.

The V gene is TRBV12-3 or TRBV12-4, the J gene TRBJ2-7; D perhaps matches TRBD2 (6 bases). V gave up 5 bases and J gave up 0 bases, with 11 bases separating them. CDR3 size: 14 residues. DNA for the CDR3: TGTGCCAGCAGTGCCTCTAGCGACTCCTACGAGCAGTACTTC. Translation gives CASSASSDSYEQYF.

In the case of this clonotype: Compared with germline, one end of the junction differs, possibly owing to a read error. The V call is TRBV6-2 or TRBV6-3, the J call TRBJ1-2; D unclear. From germline, CDR1 is MNHEY and CDR2 SVGEGT. This CDR3 has 14 amino acids. CDR3 region: CASSYGRSNYVYTF. The CDR3 DNA reads TGTGCCAGCAGTTACGGACGGTCTAACTATGTCTACACCTTC.

The chain couples TRBV28 to TRBJ1-2; D not resolved. The CDR3 runs to 15 residues. CDR1 is MDHEN, CDR2 SYDVKM, per germline. V was shortened by 3 bases and J by 0 bases, with 11 bases between the two germline ends. CDR3 loop: CASSLAWSTNYGYTF. DNA for the CDR3: TGTGCCAGCAGTTTGGCCTGGAGTACTAACTATGGCTACACCTTC.

The V call is TRBV27, the J call TRBJ2-3; the D gene is possibly TRBD1 (6 bases). This CDR3 is built from 14 residues. Deletions cut 7 bases from V and 6 bases from J, with 17 bases between. Germline V gene sequence: CDR1 MNHEY, CDR2 SMNVEV (reference sequence). The DNA for the CDR3 is TGTGCCAGCACCACCCGCACAGGGTTGGATACGCAGTATTTT. It specifies CASTTRTGLDTQYF.

This clonotype turned up a few times. The rearrangement links TRBV28 to TRBJ2-7; D might be TRBD1 (5 bases). The CDR3 extends over 12 amino acids. The germline CDR1 and CDR2 sequences are MDHEN and SYDVKM. With 3 bases removed from V and 3 bases from J, the gap between germline ends came to 6 bases. Here the CDR3 DNA reads TGTGCCAGCAGTTTTCAGGGCTACGAGCAGTACTTC. Amino acids: CASSFQGYEQYF.

In its sample, this clonotype was seen many times. The J gene is TRBJ1-6, the V gene TRBV7-8; 10 positions match TRBD1. The junction had 7 bases not matched to a gene; V was cut back by 4 bases and J by 10 bases. Germline CDR1 is SGHVS and CDR2 is FQNEAQ. This CDR3 spans 15 amino acids. The CDR3 region has the DNA TGTGCCAGCAGCTCACTGACAGGGGGCAAATCACCCCTCCACTTT. It is translated as CASSSLTGGKSPLHF.

J is TRBJ1-4 and V is TRBV6-6, with D tentatively TRBD1 (5 bases). The CDR3 is made up of 14 amino acids. Trimming removed 4 bases from V and 8 bases from J, with 14 bases in between. Germline V gene sequence: CDR1 MNHNY, CDR2 SVGAGI (reference sequence). The CDR3 region is CASSWRSSGEKLFF. The CDR3 DNA follows: TGTGCCAGCAGTTGGAGATCGTCAGGGGAAAAACTGTTTTTT.